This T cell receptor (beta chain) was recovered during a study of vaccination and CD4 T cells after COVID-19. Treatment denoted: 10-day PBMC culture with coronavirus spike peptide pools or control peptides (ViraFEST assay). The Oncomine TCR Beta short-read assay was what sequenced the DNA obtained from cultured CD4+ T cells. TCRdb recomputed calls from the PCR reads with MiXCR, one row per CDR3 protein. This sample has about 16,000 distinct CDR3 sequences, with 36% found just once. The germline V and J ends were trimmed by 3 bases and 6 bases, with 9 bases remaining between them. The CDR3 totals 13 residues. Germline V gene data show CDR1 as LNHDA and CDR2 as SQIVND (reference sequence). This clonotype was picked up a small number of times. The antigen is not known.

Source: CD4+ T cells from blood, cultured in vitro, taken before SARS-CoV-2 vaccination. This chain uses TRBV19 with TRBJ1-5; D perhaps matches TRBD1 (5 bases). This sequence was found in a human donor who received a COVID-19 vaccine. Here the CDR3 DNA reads TGTGCCAGTAGTATTACTAGGGGTCAGCCCCAGCATTTT. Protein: CASSITRGQPQHF.